This paragraph reports one TCR beta chain. This entry belongs to a study of blood T cell repertoires in COVID-19. In the study overall: From T cells, B-cell-depleted T cells, or PBMCs came the material, which was cDNA or gDNA.

In Seattle, patients joined the study during active infection and were tracked longitudinally. V lost 4 bases, J lost 8 bases, and 14 bases lay in between. CDR3 length: 13 residues. Germline V gene sequence: CDR1 MGHRA, CDR2 YSYEKL. In the source study's methods: Researchers report that nucleated cell counts were estimated from reference gene primer amplification. Sequencing was performed with immunoSEQ multiplex PCR; in TCRdb, only in-frame clones are kept and a portion is missing. The V and J calls and clone size come from that table; D and trimming were worked out from the DNA. The table includes more than 65,000 clones, approximately 83% detected once.

This TCR was recovered from a man aged 25-40 years with COVID-19, enrolled during active disease. The chain combines TRBV4-1 with TRBJ1-2; D ambiguous. Sequencing was done on a sample of peripheral blood. The CDR3 nucleotides are TGCGCCAGCAGCCCAAGGACGGGGTTGGGCTACACCTTC. Translating gives CASSPRTGLGYTF.